These T cell receptor beta chains were read from a single sample in a study of preoperative IRX-2 immunotherapy in early breast cancer. Measured with immunoSEQ multiplex PCR; TCRdb has only the in-frame clones, and not every one. The data contain fewer than 25,000 clones, over 80% of them singletons. The sample in question was lymph node tissue, obtained after IRX-2 immunotherapy. Receptor source: a human donor with breast cancer. Both conserved end residues are part of each CDR3. A D gene is named only where the DNA matches it firmly. Clone size is not always given. Where it is, it says once, few, many or a class for expanded clones.

size	D	V	J	DNA	CDR3
NA	TRBD1	TRBV28	TRBJ2-3	TGTGCCAGCAGCTCGGGACAGGGGGATACGCAGTATTTT	CASSSGQGDTQYF
NA	TRBD1	TRBV18	TRBJ1-5	TGTGCCAGCTCACCGCAGAAGACAGGGGGTCAGCCCCAGCATTTT	CASSPQKTGGQPQHF
NA	NA	TRBV11-1	TRBJ1-2	TGTGCCAGCAGCTTAGGCCGACCGGTAGGTGTTGGCTACACCTTC	CASSLGRPVGVGYTF
NA	NA	TRBV6-7	TRBJ2-5	TGTGCCAGCAGCATGGCCGGAACTTACCAAGAGACCCAGTACTTC	CASSMAGTYQETQYF
NA	NA	TRBV19	TRBJ1-4	TGTGCCAGTAGTCCCCCCCAGGTGGGCGAAAAACTGTTTTTT	CASSPPQVGEKLFF
NA	NA	TRBV6-8	TRBJ1-1	TGTGCCAGCAGTGGTTATGTGGGGTGGATGAACACTGAAGCTTTCTTT	CASSGYVGWMNTEAFF
NA	NA	TRBV19	TRBJ1-2	TGTGCCAGTAGTTGGCAATTTGGCTACACCTTC	CASSWQFGYTF
NA	NA	TRBV11-3	TRBJ2-2	TGTGCCAGCAGCCCTAGTGGGGGTGGTACCGGGGAGCTGTTTTTT	CASSPSGGGTGELFF
NA	TRBD1	TRBV23-1	TRBJ1-2	TGCGCCAGCAGTCAATCTTGGGCCGGGACAGGGTCCTATGGCTACACCTTC	CASSQSWAGTGSYGYTF
NA	NA	TRBV11-3	TRBJ1-1	TGTGCCAGCAGCTTGGAGCTCAGGCTGCACACTGAAGCTTTCTTT	CASSLELRLHTEAFF
NA	NA	TRBV6-8	TRBJ1-2	TGTGCCAGCAGTCCCCCGAGGTGGTCTAACTATGGCTACACCTTC	CASSPPRWSNYGYTF
once	NA	TRBV6-8	TRBJ2-5	TGTGCCAGCAGTGCACGTCGGAGTGGGGAGACCCAGTACTTC	CASSARRSGETQYF
NA	NA	TRBV18	TRBJ1-1	TGTGCCAGCTCACCGGTGGCCTGGCGCACTGAAGCTTTCTTT	CASSPVAWRTEAFF
NA	NA	TRBV15	TRBJ1-2	TGTGCCACCAGCAGAGATCTAGAAGGAACAGTCTATGGCTACACCTTC	CATSRDLEGTVYGYTF
NA	NA	TRBV11-3	TRBJ1-4	TGTGCCAGCAGCCCGCTCCGGGTTAATAATGAAAAACTGTTTTTT	CASSPLRVNNEKLFF
NA	NA	TRBV10-2	TRBJ2-2	TGCGCCAGCAGTGGAAGGGTAACCGGGGAGCTGTTTTTT	CASSGRVTGELFF
NA	NA	TRBV11-3	TRBJ1-1	TGTGCCAGCAGCTTGTTCGGACAGCTGAACACTGAAGCTTTCTTT	CASSLFGQLNTEAFF
NA	NA	TRBV18	TRBJ1-2	TGTGCCAGCTCACCAGAGATTCGGTCTGGTCGTGGCTACACCTTC	CASSPEIRSGRGYTF
NA	NA	TRBV28	TRBJ1-4	TGTGCCAGCAGTCCTGGGCTGCGAGTTAATGAAAAACTGTTTTTT	CASSPGLRVNEKLFF
once	TRBD2	TRBV11-3	TRBJ2-2	TGTGCCAGCAGCTTGGAGAGCGGGAGAAACACCGGGGAGCTGTTTTTT	CASSLESGRNTGELFF
few	NA	TRBV12-5	TRBJ1-3	TGTGCTAGTGGTCCACCAGGACACTCTGGAAACACCATATATTTT	CASGPPGHSGNTIYF
NA	TRBD2	TRBV29-1	TRBJ2-1	TGCAGCGTTGAAGGACTAGCGGGAGGACTGCAGTTCTTC	CSVEGLAGGLQFF
NA	TRBD2	TRBV28	TRBJ2-1	TGTGCCAGCAGTTTTGGGGTAGGACTAGCGAATTACAATGAGCAGTTCTTC	CASSFGVGLANYNEQFF
NA	NA	TRBV11-3	TRBJ2-1	TGTGCCAGCAGCCTGCAGGCCTCCTACAATGAGCAGTTCTTC	CASSLQASYNEQFF
NA	TRBD1	TRBV6-8	TRBJ1-2	TGTGCCAGCACCCCGCCCTGGACAGGGGGCTATGGCTACACCTTC	CASTPPWTGGYGYTF
NA	NA	TRBV6-8	TRBJ1-4	TGTGCCAGCAGTCGTGAGCAGGGAGAAAAACTGTTTTTT	CASSREQGEKLFF
NA	NA	TRBV5-1	TRBJ2-7	TGCGCCAGCACCACCAGTCCCGGGGCGGGTTCCTACGAGCAGTACTTC	CASTTSPGAGSYEQYF
NA	NA	TRBV6-8	TRBJ2-1	TGTGCCAGCAGAAAAAAAGGGTCTCGGTACAATGAGCAGTTCTTC	CASRKKGSRYNEQFF
NA	TRBD1	TRBV25-1	TRBJ1-2	TGTGCCAGCAGACAGGGGGCCCGCGGCTACACCTTC	CASRQGARGYTF
few	TRBD2	TRBV18	TRBJ2-1	TGTGCCAGCTCACCATACGCGGGGGGGCTTAATGAGCAGTTCTTC	CASSPYAGGLNEQFF
NA	NA	TRBV19	TRBJ1-1	TGTGCCAGTGTGGGGGGCGGGTACGAAGCTTTCTTT	CASVGGGYEAFF
NA	TRBD2	TRBV6-8	TRBJ2-1	TGTGCCAGCAGTTACATCGCTAGCGGGGGGGTATACAATGAGCAGTTCTTC	CASSYIASGGVYNEQFF
NA	NA	TRBV1	TRBJ2-7	TGCGCCAGCAGCCAAATTGGACGTAGATACGAGCAGTACTTC	CASSQIGRRYEQYF
NA	NA	TRBV6-8	TRBJ1-3	TGTGCCAGCAGTTACAATCGGAGAAACACCATATATTTT	CASSYNRRNTIYF
few	NA	TRBV15	TRBJ1-4	TGTGCCACCAGCAGAGATAAAAGGCCAGCAACTAATGAAAAACTGTTTTTT	CATSRDKRPATNEKLFF